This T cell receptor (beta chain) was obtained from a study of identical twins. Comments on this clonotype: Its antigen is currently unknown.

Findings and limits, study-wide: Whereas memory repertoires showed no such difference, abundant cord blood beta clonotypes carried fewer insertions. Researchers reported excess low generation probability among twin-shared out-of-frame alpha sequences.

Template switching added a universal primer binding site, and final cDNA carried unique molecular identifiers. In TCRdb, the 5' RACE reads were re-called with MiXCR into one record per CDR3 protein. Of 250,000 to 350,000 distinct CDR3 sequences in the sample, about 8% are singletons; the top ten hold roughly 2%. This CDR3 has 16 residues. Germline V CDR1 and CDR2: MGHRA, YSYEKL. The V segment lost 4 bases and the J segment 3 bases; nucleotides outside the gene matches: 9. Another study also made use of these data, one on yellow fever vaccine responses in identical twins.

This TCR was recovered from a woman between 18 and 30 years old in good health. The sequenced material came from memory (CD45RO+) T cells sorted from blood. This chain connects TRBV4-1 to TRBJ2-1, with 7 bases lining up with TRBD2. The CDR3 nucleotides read TGCGCCAGCAGCCGAACGATGCTAGCGGTCTACAATGAGCAGTTCTTC. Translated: CASSRTMLAVYNEQFF.